The 11 T cell receptor beta chains reported below all come from one sample, sequenced in a study of cytomegalovirus exposure and HLA in healthy donors. Primers for the PCR totalled 60 Vbeta and 13 Jbeta. The table came from immunoSEQ multiplex PCR; TCRdb's copy has only in-frame clones and leaves some out. Of about 280,000 clones listed, about 90% are singletons. Source material: PBMCs. The receptor set was obtained from a woman aged 18-29 years in good health and CMV-seronegative.

The gene calls are TRBV27 and TRBJ1-1; TRBD1 is a possible D gene (6 bases). CDR3 length equals 14 residues. The germline gives CDR1 MNHEY, CDR2 SMNVEV (reference sequence). V lost 9 bases to trimming and J lost 10 bases, with 24 bases between them. CDR3 in amino acids: CASGGVLGGRGAFF. CDR3 in DNA: TGTGCCAGTGGTGGGGTTCTGGGCGGCAGGGGAGCTTTCTTT.

The rearrangement links TRBV14 to TRBJ2-7, with a weak D call TRBD2 (6 bases). Germline-derived CDR1 and CDR2 are SGHDN and FVKESK. The CDR3 totals 13 residues. V was pared by 1 base and J by 6 bases, with 10 bases between. The CDR3 DNA sequence: TGTGCCAGCAGCCAAGTTGCCGGGAGCGAGCAGTACTTC. Translation: CASSQVAGSEQYF.

The chain links TRBV4-1 to TRBJ2-7; 8 bases line up with TRBD2. Germline V gene data show CDR1 as MGHRA and CDR2 as YSYEKL. V lost 3 bases, J lost 0 bases, and 7 bases stayed unmatched. CDR3 size: 16 residues. CDR3 sequence: CASSHHSGVFSYEQYF. CDR3 nucleotides: TGCGCCAGCAGCCACCATAGCGGGGTTTTCTCCTACGAGCAGTACTTC.

This clone was counted a single time. The chain employs TRBV4-2 and TRBJ2-2; D is uncertain. The germline gives CDR1 LGHNA, CDR2 YNFKEQ. Trimming shortened V by 6 bases and J by 5 bases, and 4 bases separated the two germline ends. CDR3 length: 11 amino acids. This chain's CDR3 is CASSATGELFF. In nucleotides, the CDR3 is TGTGCCAGCAGTGCGACCGGGGAGCTGTTTTTT.

This sequence joins TRBV4-1 and TRBJ1-1; D is ambiguous. The CDR3 covers 12 residues. V gave up 2 bases and J gave up 2 bases, with 3 bases separating them. From germline, CDR1 is MGHRA and CDR2 YSYEKL. CDR3 bases: TGCGCCAGCAGCCAACTAAACACTGAAGCTTTCTTT. It translates to CASSQLNTEAFF.

The chain carries TRBV7-6 and TRBJ1-6; TRBD1 matches at 11 bases. This CDR3 is built from 16 residues. The V gene's germline CDR1 is SGHVS and CDR2 FNYEAQ. Trimming at V came to 1 base and at J to 9 bases, leaving 5 bases not matched to a gene. This chain's CDR3 is CASSLVGGTGGSPLHF. The CDR3 coding sequence is TGTGCCAGCAGCTTAGTGGGCGGGACAGGGGGTTCACCCCTCCACTTT.

The CDR3 bases are TGTGCCAGCAGCATGGCCCGGTCTGACACCGGGGAGCTGTTTTTT. This sequence encodes CASSMARSDTGELFF. V gene TRBV5-4 combines with J gene TRBJ2-2; D is unclear. The CDR3 totals 15 residues. Trimming took off 4 bases at V and 3 bases at J, with 13 bases between the two ends. Germline V gene lookup returns CDR1 SGHNT and CDR2 YYREEE (reference sequence).

This chain uses TRBV7-2 with TRBJ2-1; 8 bases line up with TRBD2. CDR3 length: 14 residues. After removal of 2 bases from V and 9 bases from J, the junction contained 6 bases not matched to a gene. The germline gives CDR1 SGHTA, CDR2 FQGNSA. The CDR3 spells CASSLPGGVSEQFF. The CDR3 nucleotides are TGTGCCAGCAGCTTACCGGGGGGGGTAAGTGAGCAGTTCTTC.

Here the CDR3 reads CASKRLRGETQYF. In DNA form, the CDR3 reads TGTGCCAGCAAGAGGCTAAGGGGGGAGACCCAGTACTTC. The rearrangement joins TRBV2 to TRBJ2-5, with TRBD1 as a possible D gene (6 bases). The CDR3 is 13 amino acids. V lost 7 bases to trimming and J lost 5 bases, with 14 bases between them. CDR1 is SNHLY, CDR2 FYNNEI, per germline.

The gene calls are TRBV5-1 and TRBJ1-4, with 9 bases that match TRBD1. Trimming removed 5 bases from V and 8 bases from J; junction bases left unmatched: 4. This CDR3 spans 13 amino acids. Germline CDR1 SGHRS, CDR2 YFSETQ. The CDR3 region is CASSGDRVEKLFF. The CDR3, as DNA: TGCGCCAGCAGTGGGGACAGGGTAGAAAAACTGTTTTTT.

This sequence joins TRBV5-1 and TRBJ2-5, with 11 bases aligning to TRBD2. Germline values: CDR1 SGHRS, CDR2 YFSETQ. V was clipped by 4 bases and J by 3 bases; unmatched bases: 11. CDR3 size: 17 residues. CDR3 residues: CASSTTSSGGREETQYF. CDR3 sequence (DNA): TGCGCCAGCAGCACAACATCTAGCGGGGGGCGGGAAGAGACCCAGTACTTC.